The clone carrying this T cell receptor beta chain was picked up one time. This entry is derived from a study of T-cell reconstitution after alpha-beta-depleted transplantation in children. Losses at the gene ends were 6 bases for V and 3 bases for J; bases not matched to a gene: 5. The germline CDR1 and CDR2 sequences are MDHEN and SYDVKM. CDR3 length equals 14 residues. TCRbeta library construction was performed incorporating unique molecular identifiers. MiXCR was run by TCRdb on the PCR reads, yielding one entry per CDR3 protein. The sample includes some 500,000 distinct CDR3 sequences, 32% of them seen just once.

This chain links TRBV28 with TRBJ1-2; 9 bases line up with TRBD1. The specimen comprised PBMCs from the stem cell graft donor, sampled from the stem cell graft. The clonotype comes from a human donor who donated a stem cell graft to a child with aplastic anemia. Here the CDR3 DNA reads TGTGCCAGCAGGAAACAGGGGGCGGACTATGGCTACACCTTC. Protein: CASRKQGADYGYTF.